This entry features one TCR beta chain sequence. The entry originates in a study of technical replicates of blood from a few donors. The CDR3 contains 15 residues. Trimming cost V 5 bases and J 1 base; bases outside gene matches: 5. CDR1 is MNHNY, CDR2 SVGAGI, per germline (reference sequence). This table comes from immunoSEQ multiplex PCR, and its TCRdb copy is limited to in-frame clones, with some not included. The sample holds some 80,000 clones, 96% seen once. Sequencing input: T cells isolated from PBMCs. This TCR came from a human donor in good health. The V gene is TRBV6-6, the J gene TRBJ2-1; 7 nucleotides agree with TRBD2. The CDR3 here is CASSPSGASYNEQFF. CDR3 bases: TGTGCCAGCAGTCCCAGCGGGGCTTCCTACAATGAGCAGTTCTTC.